The 5 T cell receptor beta chains presented below share a single source sample, sequenced in a study of blood T cell repertoires in COVID-19. Sequencing used immunoSEQ multiplex PCR; TCRdb keeps in-frame clones, though not all of them. The profile shows 250,000 or so clones, around nine tenths of them singletons. Sequencing input: PBMCs or T cells enriched from blood (not recorded which). These receptors came from a woman aged 25-40 years who had been exposed to COVID-19.

V and J are TRBV19 and TRBJ2-7; 7 bases are shared with TRBD1. Germline V gene sequence: CDR1 LNHDA, CDR2 SQIVND (reference sequence). V lost 5 bases to trimming and J lost 3 bases; unmatched junction nucleotides: 7. This CDR3 region has 14 residues. The chain's CDR3 is CASSAGQASYEQYF. The DNA of the CDR3 is TGTGCCAGTAGTGCCGGACAGGCAAGCTACGAGCAGTACTTC.

The V call is TRBV9, the J call TRBJ1-2; D is perhaps TRBD1 (6 bases). Trimming removed 1 base from V and 0 bases from J, with 19 bases in between. Per the germline V gene, CDR1 is SGDLS and CDR2 is YYNGEE. The CDR3 runs to 18 residues. The CDR3 sequence: CASSVRSTPGQSNYGYTF. The CDR3 region has the DNA TGTGCCAGCAGCGTACGGTCCACACCAGGACAGTCTAACTATGGCTACACCTTC.

This chain uses TRBV30 with TRBJ1-3; D is unresolved. This CDR3 is built from 13 residues. Germline CDR1 reads GTSNPN; CDR2 reads SVGIG (reference sequence). Trimming cost V 7 bases and J 4 bases, with 14 bases left between them. As DNA, the CDR3 is TGTGCCTCGCTCCCGGGAGGGGGAAACACCATATATTTT. It yields the protein CASLPGGGNTIYF.

The count of this clone is one. The chain joins TRBV2 to TRBJ1-3; D remains ambiguous. The CDR3 spans 14 residues. V dropped 3 bases and J dropped 0 bases, with 6 bases sitting between them. Germline CDR1 and CDR2: SNHLY and FYNNEI. The CDR3 region is CASSDDSSGNTIYF. The CDR3 nucleotides are TGTGCCAGCAGTGACGATAGCTCTGGAAACACCATATATTTT.

V and J are TRBV27 and TRBJ2-6, with 8 positions matching TRBD1. The CDR3 loop spans 17 amino acids. CDR1 is MNHEY, CDR2 SMNVEV, per germline (reference sequence). V lost 3 bases to trimming and J lost 0 bases; unmatched junction nucleotides: 4. The CDR3 nucleotides read TGTGCCAGCAGTTTTGGGACAGGAGTCTCTGGGGCCAACGTCCTGACTTTC. It encodes CASSFGTGVSGANVLTF.